This T cell receptor (beta chain) was sequenced in a study of shared clonotypes between healthy human individuals. Overall study results and limits: Estimated clonotype richness was generally higher in naive than memory subsets.

The germline CDR1 and CDR2 sequences are ENHRY and SYGVKD. Unmatched junction bases numbered 4, after V lost 3 bases and J lost 0 bases. The CDR3 is 16 residues long. Profiling relied on immunoSEQ multiplex PCR, and the TCRdb table lists in-frame clones only, not all of them. The data hold around 2.1 million clones, with 90% to 97% observed a single time. Remarks on this clone: The antigen is unknown.

The gene calls are TRBV10-3 and TRBJ2-7, with TRBD2 identical over 11 bases. The clonotype was recovered from a young man in good health. The specimen sequenced was naive CD4+ T cells sorted from blood. Subset described: CD45RA+ positively selected. CDR3 coding DNA: TGTGCCATCAGTGACCAAACTAGCGGGGGCTCCTACGAGCAGTACTTC. Its translation: CAISDQTSGGSYEQYF.